The 20 T cell receptor beta chains reported below all come from one sample, sequenced in a study of radiotherapy plus CTLA-4 blockade in lung cancer. Some clones are missing from TCRdb's copy, which holds only in-frame ones; the method was immunoSEQ multiplex PCR. The table has over 85,000 clones, roughly 80% seen once. The sequences come from peripheral blood, collected from a patient treated with radiotherapy plus ipilimumab. Receptors originate from a human donor with non-small cell lung cancer that progressed on radiotherapy plus ipilimumab.

The V gene is TRBV28, the J gene TRBJ2-7; TRBD1 might be the D (6 bases). The V gene's germline CDR1 is MDHEN and CDR2 SYDVKM. The CDR3 extends over 15 amino acids. V was cut by 0 bases and J by 7 bases, with 16 bases left in between. CDR3 amino acids: CASSLWDSRRGEQYF. CDR3 coding DNA: TGTGCCAGCAGTTTATGGGACAGCCGGCGTGGGGAGCAGTACTTC.

V and J are TRBV4-2 and TRBJ2-3; weak D call: TRBD1 (5 bases). The CDR3 runs 15 residues. CDR1 LGHNA and CDR2 YNFKEQ come from the germline V gene. The V end lost 1 base, the J end lost 1 base, and 9 bases lay between the germline ends. DNA of the CDR3: TGTGCCAGCAGCCAAGGACAGCCAGGCACAGATACGCAGTATTTT. This encodes CASSQGQPGTDTQYF.

The rearrangement uses TRBV7-6 and TRBJ2-2; 12 bases align to TRBD2. Germline V gives CDR1 SGHVS, CDR2 FNYEAQ. The J segment lost 5 bases and the V segment lost 1 base, leaving 5 bases of the junction unmatched. The CDR3 loop spans 17 amino acids. The CDR3 bases are TGTGCCAGCAGCTTAGTGACTAGCGGGAGCTATACCGGGGAGCTGTTTTTT. It translates to CASSLVTSGSYTGELFF.

CDR3 DNA: TGTGCCACCAGCGGGGACTTGACAGGGGTCGAGCAGTACTTC. Amino acid sequence: CATSGDLTGVEQYF. The chain uses TRBV15 and TRBJ2-7; 8 positions match TRBD1. The CDR3 contains 14 residues. Germline V CDR1 and CDR2: LNHNV, YYDKDF (reference sequence). The trim removed 5 bases at V and 6 bases at J, leaving 9 bases unmatched.

This clone was recorded only once. CDR3 DNA: TGTGCCAGCAGCTTGGCAACGGGAGGTAGGCAATTGGAATACGAGCAGTACGTC. Residues: CASSLATGGRQLEYEQYV. The chain is built from TRBV7-9 and TRBJ2-7; 7 nucleotides align to TRBD2. The germline gives CDR1 SEHNR, CDR2 FQNEAQ (reference sequence). V lost 3 bases to trimming and J lost 4 bases; unmatched junction nucleotides: 18. This CDR3 is 18 amino acids long.

For the CDR3, the DNA is TGTGCCAGCAGCCCAGGGACACCGGAAGCTTTCTTT. Translation: CASSPGTPEAFF. V gene TRBV5-4 combines with J gene TRBJ1-1; TRBD1 is a possible D gene (6 bases). V lost 4 bases and J 8 bases, leaving 12 bases between the germline ends. The germline CDR1 and CDR2 sequences are SGHNT and YYREEE (reference sequence). CDR3 size: 12 residues.

The rearrangement links TRBV19 to TRBJ1-2, with TRBD1 matching over 7 bases. Germline CDR1 reads LNHDA; CDR2 reads SQIVND (reference sequence). V shed 6 bases, J shed 4 bases, and the junction held 8 bases outside the gene matches. The length of the CDR3 is 14 residues. The DNA of the CDR3 is TGTGCCAGTAGAAATACAGGGGCTGGCTATGGCTACACCTTC. Translation: CASRNTGAGYGYTF.

The chain is built from TRBV7-2 and TRBJ2-2, with TRBD2 identical over 13 bases. The CDR3 is 16 residues long. CDR1 and CDR2 from the germline V gene are SGHTA and FQGNSA. V was clipped by 3 bases and J by 5 bases; unmatched bases: 3. CDR3 sequence (DNA): TGTGCCAGCAGCTTCGGACTAGCGGGAGCTACCGGGGAGCTGTTTTTT. It codes for CASSFGLAGATGELFF.

This chain links TRBV7-6 with TRBJ2-1; TRBD2 matches 11 bases. The germline V gene encodes CDR1 SGHVS and CDR2 FNYEAQ. The CDR3 is 18 amino acids. Losses at the gene ends were 2 bases for V and 5 bases for J; bases not matched to a gene: 11. The CDR3 coding sequence is TGTGCCAGCAGCTTACGGCCCCTAGCGGGAGGCCATCACAATGAGCAGTTCTTC. Translation gives CASSLRPLAGGHHNEQFF.

The CDR3 DNA follows: TGTGCCAGTACTAGGGGGATTCGGACCGGGGAGCTGTTTTTT. Encoded protein: CASTRGIRTGELFF. The gene calls are TRBV6-6 and TRBJ2-2; maybe TRBD1 (6 bases). V gave up 9 bases and J gave up 5 bases, with 16 bases separating them. The CDR3 has 14 residues. The germline V gene has CDR1 MNHNY and CDR2 SVGAGI (reference sequence).

The chain employs TRBV6-1 and TRBJ1-4, with a tentative D call TRBD1 (5 bases). V lost 5 bases to trimming and J lost 6 bases, with 13 bases between them. The CDR3 sequence is 14 residues long. Per the germline V gene, CDR1 is MNHNS and CDR2 is SASEGT. This chain's CDR3 is CASSYEGGDEKLFF. In nucleotides, the CDR3 is TGTGCCAGCAGTTATGAGGGAGGGGATGAAAAACTGTTTTTT.

The chain employs TRBV28 and TRBJ1-5; possibly TRBD1 for D (6 bases). This CDR3 has 14 amino acids. Trimming took off 8 bases at V and 6 bases at J, with 17 bases between the two ends. Germline V gives CDR1 MDHEN, CDR2 SYDVKM. The CDR3 sequence: CASLRSQGGQPQHF. CDR3 coding DNA: TGTGCCAGCTTGAGGTCACAGGGAGGTCAGCCCCAGCATTTT. The full variable domain, with the rest looked up from reference TRBV28 and TRBJ1-5, is DVKVTQSSRYLVKRTGEKVFLECVQDMDHENMFWYRQDPGLGLRLIYFSYDVKMKEKGDIPEGYSVSREKKERFSLILESASTNQTSMYLCASLRSQGGQPQHFGDGTRLSIL.

The chain uses TRBV28 and TRBJ2-3; D is possibly TRBD1 (6 bases). Germline CDR1 and CDR2: MDHEN and SYDVKM. The CDR3 totals 16 residues. The ends were cut back, 7 bases at V and 2 bases at J, with 19 bases in the middle. As DNA, the CDR3 is TGTGCCAGCAACTCCAAGGGGGAGAGCCCCACAGATACGCAGTATTTT. This codes for CASNSKGESPTDTQYF.

The chain joins TRBV27 to TRBJ2-2; the match to TRBD2 covers 9 bases. This CDR3 comprises 16 residues. Germline loops: CDR1 MNHEY, CDR2 SMNVEV (reference sequence). J was trimmed by 4 bases and V by 4 bases; bases with no gene match: 7. The chain's CDR3 is CASSSLFSGGTGELFF. The DNA of the CDR3 is TGTGCCAGCAGTTCCCTTTTTAGCGGGGGCACCGGGGAGCTGTTTTTT.

The table lists this clone with a few counts. The V gene is TRBV5-1, the J gene TRBJ2-7; 10 bases are a match to TRBD1. Germline-derived CDR1 and CDR2 are SGHRS and YFSETQ. J lost 3 bases, V lost 4 bases, and 4 bases had no gene match. The CDR3 is 14 amino acids. The DNA of the CDR3 is TGCGCCAGCAGCCGGGGACAGGGGTACTACGAGCAGTACTTC. Translation: CASSRGQGYYEQYF.

The V and J genes are TRBV28 and TRBJ2-5, with 10 bases identical to TRBD1. V dropped 6 bases and J dropped 4; count of bases not matched to a gene: 2. This CDR3 spans 13 amino acids. Germline CDR1 is MDHEN and CDR2 is SYDVKM. The CDR3 region has the DNA TGTGCCAGCAGGACAGGGGGCGGAGAGACCCAGTACTTC. It is translated as CASRTGGGETQYF.

The chain couples TRBV19 to TRBJ1-4, with D hard to call. In germline, CDR1 is LNHDA, CDR2 SQIVND (reference sequence). Trimming stripped 4 bases from V and 3 bases from J, with 9 bases between. CDR3 length: 14 residues. The CDR3 loop is CASSTGRPNEKLFF. The CDR3 bases are TGTGCCAGTAGTACCGGACGGCCTAATGAAAAACTGTTTTTT.

This chain uses TRBV28 with TRBJ2-7; D possibly matches TRBD1 or TRBD2 (6 bases each). V gave up 6 bases and J gave up 3 bases, with 24 bases separating them. Germline CDR1 MDHEN, CDR2 SYDVKM. The CDR3 is 17 residues long. CDR3 DNA: TGTGCCAGCAGCCCTCGGGGGCTCACCGACTACCTCTACGAGCAGTACTTC. It codes for CASSPRGLTDYLYEQYF. The full variable domain, completed using reference TRBV28 and TRBJ2-7, is DVKVTQSSRYLVKRTGEKVFLECVQDMDHENMFWYRQDPGLGLRLIYFSYDVKMKEKGDIPEGYSVSREKKERFSLILESASTNQTSMYLCASSPRGLTDYLYEQYFGPGTRLTVT.

This clone was counted a single time. This rearrangement joins TRBV2 to TRBJ2-1, with D possibly matching TRBD2 (6 bases). Germline V lookup: CDR1 SNHLY, CDR2 FYNNEI. There are 17 residues in the CDR3. The DNA for the CDR3 is TGTGCGATAAATGCAGGGCTAGCGAGGCGGGTCTACAATGAGCAGTTCTTC. It yields the protein CAINAGLARRVYNEQFF.

The V gene is TRBV6-5, the J gene TRBJ1-5; D possibly corresponds to TRBD1 (6 bases). Germline assignment: CDR1 MNHEY and CDR2 SVGAGI. Trimming left V 5 bases short and J 6 bases short, with 11 bases between. This CDR3 comprises 13 residues. The CDR3 DNA sequence: TGTGCCAGCAGTACTCAACAGGGTCAGCCCCAGCATTTT. Translating gives CASSTQQGQPQHF.